This entry is about one T cell receptor beta chain. The target antigen is unknown. The data are from a study of identifying expanded T cells in peripheral blood. The repertoire was sequenced with immunoSEQ multiplex PCR; TCRdb's copy has only in-frame clones and lacks some. The sample lists 100,000 or so clones, 88% seen once, with around an eighth in the top ten. Findings of the study overall: Clone count variance between roughly 2-week samples rose with total template count. About 1.2 clones differed between technical replicates, versus around 15 and 18 over time.

No infections or other immune events were documented during collection. This sequence originates from a person aged 18-70 years in good health. The sample was blood.

CDR3: CASTEGQSYGYTF. The DNA for the CDR3 is TGTGCCAGCACCGAGGGACAGAGTTATGGCTACACCTTC. The rearrangement joins TRBV6-5 to TRBJ1-2; TRBD1 matches 7 bases. V shed 7 bases, J shed 5 bases, and the junction held 7 bases outside the gene matches. This CDR3 has 13 amino acids. CDR1 and CDR2 (germline): MNHEY, SVGAGI.